In this sample, the clone carrying this T cell receptor (beta chain) turned up a few times. The record originates from a study of blood T cell repertoires in COVID-19. Study-wide background: Acute and convalescent COVID-19 samples came from the United States, Italy and Spain. The analysed material was cDNA or gDNA that came from T cells, B-cell-depleted T cells, or PBMCs.

As handled by the study authors: For nucleated cells, counts were estimated from reference gene primer amplification. Here immunoSEQ multiplex PCR was the method, and the copy in TCRdb shows in-frame clones only, minus some. V, J and clone size are taken as reported in that table, and D and trimming were inferred from the DNA itself. The sample holds fewer than 120,000 clones; more than 75% are singletons and the top ten take less than 3.5%. V lost 0 bases, J lost 1 base, and 16 bases lay in between. CDR1 is LNHDA and CDR2 is SQIVND in the germline V gene (reference sequence). The CDR3 has 19 residues.

Sequenced: peripheral blood. This clonotype originated in a woman aged 45-65 years with acute or convalescent COVID-19. V gene TRBV19 combines with J gene TRBJ2-6, with a possible D match to TRBD1 (6 bases). DNA of the CDR3: TGTGCCAGTAGTATAGATCTATCCAGGGGTAGTTCTGGGGCCAACGTCCTGACTTTC. Its protein product is CASSIDLSRGSSGANVLTF.